This T cell receptor beta chain was sequenced during a study of blood T cells in healthy people across ages. Using a J-beta primer mix together with a sample-barcoded 5' primer, a second PCR was run for roughly 7 to 11 cycles. TCRdb redid the calling of the 5' RACE reads with MiXCR, one entry per CDR3 protein. The data show some 1.5 million distinct CDR3 sequences, approximately 43% seen once. Germline CDR1 reads SGHVS; CDR2 reads FQNEAQ. The CDR3 loop spans 16 amino acids. This clonotype has only a few counts. A read error may produce the germline difference seen at one junction end. Those donating, healthy Caucasian individuals from Russia, were aged about 6 to 100.

The sample consisted of blood. The source is a young woman in good health. The J gene is TRBJ2-1, the V gene TRBV7-8, with 8 nucleotides matching TRBD1. CDR3 loop: CASSTRRGQVWYEKFF. CDR3 nucleotides: TGTGCCAGCAGCACTAGAAGGGGACAGGTGTGGTATGAGAAGTTCTTC.